The 5 T cell receptor beta chains below were found in one sample sequenced in a study of T-cell memory formation after mild COVID-19. TCRdb re-called the 5' RACE reads with MiXCR, one entry per CDR3 protein. This sample has about 250,000 distinct CDR3 sequences, with approximately 15% found just once. The sequencing sample was made of PBMCs or a T cell subset sorted from them (not recorded which). Receptor source: an adult woman who had mild COVID-19 (a few samples of this study predate the infection). Cell type and time point are not known.

This clonotype occurred a few times. This chain connects TRBV24-1 to TRBJ1-5; a weak D match, TRBD1 (5 bases). This CDR3 comprises 14 residues. From germline, CDR1 is KGHDR and CDR2 SFDVKD. Trimming shortened V by 6 bases and J by 5 bases, and 13 bases separated the two germline ends. The CDR3 region has the DNA TGTGCCACCAGTTCAGCCTTAGGGGATCAGCCCCAGCATTTT. It translates to CATSSALGDQPQHF.

This sequence joins TRBV20-1 and TRBJ1-5, with a possible D match to TRBD1 (5 bases). Germline CDR1 and CDR2: DFQATT and SNEGSKA (reference sequence). The CDR3 is made up of 14 amino acids. V was clipped by 1 base and J by 4 bases, with 11 bases between them. The CDR3 DNA sequence: TGCAGTGCTAGAGCTGCAGGGACGAATCAGCCCCAGCATTTT. It is translated as CSARAAGTNQPQHF.

The V and J genes are TRBV2 and TRBJ1-5; D is unclear. V was cut by 5 bases and J by 4 bases, with 15 bases left in between. This CDR3 comprises 15 residues. CDR1 and CDR2 (germline): SNHLY, FYNNEI. CDR3 in DNA: TGTGCCAGCAGTTTCGGAGGGTCCGAGAATCAGCCCCAGCATTTT. Translating it yields CASSFGGSENQPQHF.

The chain combines TRBV12-3 or TRBV12-4 with TRBJ1-5, with a weak D call TRBD1 (5 bases). The germline V and J ends were trimmed by 5 bases and 3 bases, with 11 bases remaining between them. This CDR3 has 14 residues. CDR3 sequence (DNA): TGTGCCAGCAGTAAGCAGGGCTCCAATCAGCCCCAGCATTTT. Residues: CASSKQGSNQPQHF.

This clonotype was seen a handful of times. V is TRBV5-1 and J is TRBJ2-1; 8 nucleotides align to TRBD1. CDR3 length: 15 amino acids. Trimming cost V 0 bases and J 6 bases; bases outside gene matches: 5. Per germline, CDR1 SGHRS and CDR2 YFSETQ. CDR3: CASSLVAGGFNEQFF. The CDR3 DNA sequence: TGCGCCAGCAGCTTGGTGGCAGGGGGCTTCAATGAGCAGTTCTTC.